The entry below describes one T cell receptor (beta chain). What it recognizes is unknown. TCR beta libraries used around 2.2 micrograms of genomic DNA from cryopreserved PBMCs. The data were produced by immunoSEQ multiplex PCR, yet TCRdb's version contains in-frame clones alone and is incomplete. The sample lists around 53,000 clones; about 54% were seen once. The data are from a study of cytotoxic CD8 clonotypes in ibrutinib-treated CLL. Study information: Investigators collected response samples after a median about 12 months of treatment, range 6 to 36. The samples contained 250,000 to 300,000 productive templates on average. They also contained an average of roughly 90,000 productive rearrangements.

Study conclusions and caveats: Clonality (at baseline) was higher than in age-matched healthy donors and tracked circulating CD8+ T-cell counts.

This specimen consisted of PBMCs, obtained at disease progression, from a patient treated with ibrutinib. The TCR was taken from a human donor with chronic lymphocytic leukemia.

Here the CDR3 DNA reads TGTGCCAGCAGGCCGTGGACAGGCAGCTCCTACGAGCAGTACTTC. Its translation: CASRPWTGSSYEQYF. The J gene is TRBJ2-7, the V gene TRBV27; 7 positions match TRBD1. V lost 6 bases, J lost 0 bases, and 8 bases stayed unmatched. The germline CDR1 and CDR2 sequences are MNHEY and SMNVEV (reference sequence). This CDR3 is built from 15 residues.